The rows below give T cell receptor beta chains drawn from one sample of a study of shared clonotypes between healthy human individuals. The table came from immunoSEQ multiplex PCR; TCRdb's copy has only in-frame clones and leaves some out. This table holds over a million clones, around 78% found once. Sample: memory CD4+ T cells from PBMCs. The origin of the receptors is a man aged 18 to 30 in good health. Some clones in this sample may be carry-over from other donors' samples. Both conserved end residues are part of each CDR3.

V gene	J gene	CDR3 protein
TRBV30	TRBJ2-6	CAWNGGPLSGANVLTF
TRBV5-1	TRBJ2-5	CASSLDPSGETQYF
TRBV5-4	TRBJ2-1	CASSFLTAASYNEQFF
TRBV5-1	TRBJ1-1	CASSLEQGGFPRAEAFF
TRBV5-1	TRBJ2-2	CASSPQGAAGELFF
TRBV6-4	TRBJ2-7	CANNPAQYF
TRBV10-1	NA	CASSEGLAGFEQYF
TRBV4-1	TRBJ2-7	CASSTGGRDRSYEQYF
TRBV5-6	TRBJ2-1	CASSPGGGAGEQFF
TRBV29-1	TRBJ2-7	CSVRGRHASYEQYF
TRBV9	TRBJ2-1	CASSVAVTSGINEQFF
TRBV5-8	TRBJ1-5	CASSLVLGYQPQHF
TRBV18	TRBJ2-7	CASSPLGTSGSPGEQYF
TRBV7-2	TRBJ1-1	CASSLGFEGTEAFF
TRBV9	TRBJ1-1	CASSRWDSFMNTEAFF
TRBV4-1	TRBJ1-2	CASSQPTEGGYTF
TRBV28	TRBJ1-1	CASSVPGTEYLNTEAFF
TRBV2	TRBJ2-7	CASSDGLAGDWYEQYF